Only one count was recorded for the clone carrying this T cell receptor beta chain. The CDR3 is made up of 14 amino acids. Per germline, CDR1 DFQATT and CDR2 SNEGSKA (reference sequence). Germline trimming cut 6 bases from V and 0 bases from J; bases unmatched to any gene: 3. A 5'RACE reaction primed in the constant segment made cDNA libraries of TCR alpha and TCR beta, and these carried sample barcodes and UMIs. TCRdb reanalysed the 5' RACE reads using MiXCR and keeps one entry per CDR3 protein. The sample records roughly 610,000 distinct CDR3 sequences, 17% being singletons. This entry belongs to a study of T-cell memory formation after mild COVID-19. Study summary: There were largely donor-specific TCR clusters.

This TCR was recovered from an adult woman who had mild COVID-19 (a few samples of this study predate the infection). Cell type and time point are not known. The sequencing sample was made of PBMCs or a T cell subset sorted from them (not recorded which). The chain uses TRBV20-1 and TRBJ2-2; 8 bases fit TRBD2. The CDR3 region is CSAGGGTNTGELFF. In DNA form, the CDR3 reads TGCAGTGCCGGGGGGGGGACGAACACCGGGGAGCTGTTTTTT.